This TCR beta chain is from a study of T-cell reconstitution after alpha-beta-depleted transplantation in children. This clonotype was counted between two and nine times. The germline gene is not matched at one end of the junction; a read error may be the cause. Germline V CDR1 and CDR2: SGHTA, FQGNSA. CDR3 size: 13 residues. TCRbeta library construction was performed incorporating unique molecular identifiers. In TCRdb, the PCR reads were re-called with MiXCR into one record per CDR3 protein. The table has about 72,000 distinct CDR3 sequences, just under 7.5% seen once. The sequencing here drew on PBMCs from the stem cell graft donor, taken from the stem cell graft. V is TRBV7-2 and J is TRBJ2-5, with D unclear. The TCR comes from a human donor who donated a stem cell graft to a child with acute lymphoblastic leukemia. The CDR3 DNA reads TGTGCCAGCAGCTTAGGCGCCCAAGATACCCAGTACTTC. Translating it yields CASSLGAQDTQYF.